These 4 T cell receptor beta chains came from one sample sequenced in a study of OX40 agonist ivuxolimab in advanced cancers. Data came from immunoSEQ multiplex PCR; TCRdb stores just in-frame clones and leaves some out. Among about 68,000 clones listed, about 84% were seen once. The specimen was CD4+ or CD8+ T cells sorted from blood, collected in a trial of the OX40 agonist ivuxolimab. The receptors derive from an adult with an advanced solid tumor such as melanoma, head and neck, liver or kidney cancer.

This clone was seen a single time. The gene calls are TRBV11-2 and TRBJ1-3, with TRBD1 matching 7 bases. This CDR3 region has 13 residues. Germline V gene sequence: CDR1 SGHAT, CDR2 FQNNGV. The V gene end was trimmed by 4 bases and the J gene end by 10 bases; junction bases not matched to a gene: 7. CDR3 region: CASSSTGTTTIYF. CDR3 bases: TGTGCCAGCAGCTCGACAGGGACGACAACCATATATTTT.

The rearrangement uses TRBV10-1 and TRBJ2-7; TRBD2 matches 11 bases. The CDR3 runs 15 residues. J lost 3 bases, V lost 6 bases, and 7 bases had no gene match. Germline V lookup: CDR1 WNHNN, CDR2 SYGVQD (reference sequence). CDR3 in amino acids: CASRHLTSGDYEQYF. The CDR3 nucleotides read TGCGCCAGCAGACATTTGACTAGCGGGGACTACGAGCAGTACTTC.

The V call is TRBV12-5, the J call TRBJ1-5; possible D gene TRBD1, 6 bases. The CDR3 runs to 15 residues. Trimming removed 1 base at V and 3 bases at J, with 10 bases between. Germline-derived CDR1 and CDR2 are LGHNT and FRNRAP. CDR3 bases: TGTGCTAGTGGTTTGGGGCAGGGGAACAATCAGCCCCAGCATTTT. Translating it yields CASGLGQGNNQPQHF.

V is TRBV7-2 and J is TRBJ1-6; D possibly corresponds to TRBD1 (5 bases). The CDR3 covers 15 residues. From germline, CDR1 is SGHTA and CDR2 FQGNSA. The V end was cut by 4 bases, the J end by 9 bases, with 16 bases between. DNA of the CDR3: TGTGCCAGCAGCTCCGGGGCAGGGCTTTCTTCACCCCTCCACTTT. Its translation: CASSSGAGLSSPLHF.